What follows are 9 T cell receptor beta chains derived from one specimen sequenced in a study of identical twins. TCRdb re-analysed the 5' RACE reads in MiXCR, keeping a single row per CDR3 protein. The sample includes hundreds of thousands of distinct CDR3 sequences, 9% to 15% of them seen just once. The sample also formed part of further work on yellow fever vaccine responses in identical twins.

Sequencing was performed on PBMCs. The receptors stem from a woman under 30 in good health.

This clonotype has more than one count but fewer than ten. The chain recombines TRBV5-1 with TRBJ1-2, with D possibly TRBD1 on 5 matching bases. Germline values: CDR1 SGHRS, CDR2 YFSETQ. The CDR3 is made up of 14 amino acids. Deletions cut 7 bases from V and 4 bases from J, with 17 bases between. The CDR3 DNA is TGCGCCAGCGGACGAGGTGAACAGGCCTATGGCTACACCTTC. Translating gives CASGRGEQAYGYTF.

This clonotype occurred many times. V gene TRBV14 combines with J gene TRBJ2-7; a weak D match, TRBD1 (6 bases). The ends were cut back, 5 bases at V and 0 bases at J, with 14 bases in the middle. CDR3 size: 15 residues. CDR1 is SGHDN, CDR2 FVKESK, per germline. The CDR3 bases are TGTGCCAGCAGCTTAGGGCAGGGGTTCTCCTACGAGCAGTACTTC. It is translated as CASSLGQGFSYEQYF.

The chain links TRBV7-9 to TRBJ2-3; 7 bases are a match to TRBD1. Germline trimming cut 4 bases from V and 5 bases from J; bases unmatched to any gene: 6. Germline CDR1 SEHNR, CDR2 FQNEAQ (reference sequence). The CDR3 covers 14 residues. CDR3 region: CASSSTHRGDTQYF. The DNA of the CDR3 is TGTGCCAGCAGCTCTACTCACAGGGGAGATACGCAGTATTTT.

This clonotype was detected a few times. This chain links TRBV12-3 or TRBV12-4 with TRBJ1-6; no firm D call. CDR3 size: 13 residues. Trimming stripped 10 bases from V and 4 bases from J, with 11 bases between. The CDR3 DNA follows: TGTGCCACCTCATCGGGGTATAATTCACCCCTCCACTTT. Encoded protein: CATSSGYNSPLHF.

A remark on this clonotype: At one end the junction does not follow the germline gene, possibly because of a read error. CDR3 sequence: CCARGNSGQGKRSPLHF. The CDR3 DNA sequence: TGCTGTGCTAGAGGGAACTCGGGACAGGGGAAGAGGTCACCCCTCCACTTT. V gene TRBV20-1 combines with J gene TRBJ1-6, with 10 bases fitting TRBD1. The CDR3 covers 17 residues. Germline V gene lookup returns CDR1 DFQATT and CDR2 SNEGSKA (reference sequence).

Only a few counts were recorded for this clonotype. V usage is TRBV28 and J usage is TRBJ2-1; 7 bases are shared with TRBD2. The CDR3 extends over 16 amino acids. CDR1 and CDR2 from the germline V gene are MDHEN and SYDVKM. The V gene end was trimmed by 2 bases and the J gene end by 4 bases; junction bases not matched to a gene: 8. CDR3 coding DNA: TGTGCCAGCAGTTTACCAGCGGGATATGCGTACAATGAGCAGTTCTTC. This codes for CASSLPAGYAYNEQFF.

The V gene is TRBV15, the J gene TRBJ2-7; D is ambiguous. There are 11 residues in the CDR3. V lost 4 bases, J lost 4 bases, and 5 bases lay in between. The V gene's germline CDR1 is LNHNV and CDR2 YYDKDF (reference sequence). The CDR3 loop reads CATSNVYEQYF. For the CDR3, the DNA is TGTGCCACCAGCAACGTATACGAGCAGTACTTC.

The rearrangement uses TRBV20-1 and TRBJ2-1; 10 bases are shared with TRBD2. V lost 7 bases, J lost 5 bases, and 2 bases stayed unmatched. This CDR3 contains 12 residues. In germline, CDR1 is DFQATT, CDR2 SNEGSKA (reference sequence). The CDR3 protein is CSVTSGNNEQFF. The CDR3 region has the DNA TGCAGTGTAACTAGCGGGAACAATGAGCAGTTCTTC.

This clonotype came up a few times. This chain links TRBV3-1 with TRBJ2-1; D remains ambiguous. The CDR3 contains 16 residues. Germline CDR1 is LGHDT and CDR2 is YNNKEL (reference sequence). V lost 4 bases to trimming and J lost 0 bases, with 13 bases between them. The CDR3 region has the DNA TGTGCCAGCAGCCCAGCTTGGAGCGACTCCTACAATGAGCAGTTCTTC. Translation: CASSPAWSDSYNEQFF.